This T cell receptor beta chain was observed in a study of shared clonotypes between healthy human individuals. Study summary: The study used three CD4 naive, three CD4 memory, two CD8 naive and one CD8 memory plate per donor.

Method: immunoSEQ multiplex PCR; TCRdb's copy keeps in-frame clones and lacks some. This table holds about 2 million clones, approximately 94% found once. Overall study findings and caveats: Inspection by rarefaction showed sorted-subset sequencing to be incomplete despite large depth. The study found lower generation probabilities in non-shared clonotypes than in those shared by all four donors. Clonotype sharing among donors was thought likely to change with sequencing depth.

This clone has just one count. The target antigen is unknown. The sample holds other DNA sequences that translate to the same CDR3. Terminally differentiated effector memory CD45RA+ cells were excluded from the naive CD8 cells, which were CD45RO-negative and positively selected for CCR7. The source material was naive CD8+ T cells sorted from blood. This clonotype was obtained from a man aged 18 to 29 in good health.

The CDR3 sequence: CASSPGTGTYEQYF. DNA for the CDR3: TGCGCCAGCAGCCCAGGGACAGGTACCTACGAGCAGTACTTC. The V call is TRBV4-3, the J call TRBJ2-7, with TRBD1 identical over 8 bases. The CDR3 runs to 14 residues. The germline V gene encodes CDR1 LGHNA and CDR2 YSLEER. With V trimmed by 4 bases and J by 2 bases, 4 bases remained unmatched.